This T cell receptor (beta chain) was sequenced in a study of neurological immune-mediated disorders. With 4 bases removed from V and 1 base from J, the gap between germline ends came to 7 bases. Per germline, CDR1 KGHSH and CDR2 LQKENI. The CDR3 spans 13 residues. The cells used in sorted libraries, CD4+ or CD8+ T cells, numbered 1 million. Each CDR3 protein gets one entry after TCRdb re-called the 5' RACE reads with MiXCR. The sample has roughly 30,000 distinct CDR3 sequences, approximately 6% seen once. This clonotype occurred many times. This clonotype originated in a woman aged 50 to 65 in good health. The genes are TRBV18 and TRBJ1-1; D is ambiguous. Sequencing used CD4+ T cells from blood. CDR3 sequence: CASSRHGNTEAFF. CDR3 bases: TGTGCCAGCTCACGACACGGGAACACTGAAGCTTTCTTT.